A selection of T cell receptor beta chains follows, all from one sample in a study of shared clonotypes between healthy human individuals. Produced via immunoSEQ multiplex PCR; TCRdb's table is partial and in-frame only. The top ten clones hold 1.5% to 2% of a sample with 550,000 to 700,000 clones, about three quarters of them seen once. The sample consisted of memory CD4+ T cells sorted from blood. These TCRs come from a woman aged 25 to 39 in good health. Each CDR3 is given with its conserved first and last residue. D genes are given only for firm matches. Only part of the rows carry a size: once, few, many, or a class if the clone is expanded.

>NA|TRBJ1-1|once|TRBV29-1|13
TGCAGCTGGGCGAGGACTGTGAACACTGAAGCTTTCTTT
CSWARTVNTEAFF
>TRBD1|TRBJ2-2|NA|TRBV4-1|14
TGCGCCAGCAGCCAGAGGACAGGGACCGGGGAGCTGTTTTTT
CASSQRTGTGELFF
>NA|TRBJ1-2|few|TRBV28|13
TGTGCCAGCAGTTTAACCTCCCCTGTGGGCTACACCTTC
CASSLTSPVGYTF
>NA|TRBJ2-3|NA|TRBV20-1|10
TGCAGTGCCCCCCGGGACTTCAAGAATTTT
CSAPRDFKNF
>NA|TRBJ2-5|NA|TRBV29-1|13
TGCAGCGCCAGGGACGGCGGCAGGGAGACCCAGTACTTC
CSARDGGRETQYF
>NA|TRBJ1-5|NA|TRBV27|14
TGTGCCAGCAGAGCAGACAGCCACAATCAGCCCCAGCATTTT
CASRADSHNQPQHF
>TRBD1|TRBJ1-2|NA|TRBV27|16
TGTGCCAGCAGTTTATCAATTACAGGGGCGCACTATGGCTACACCTTC
CASSLSITGAHYGYTF
>NA|TRBJ2-3|NA|TRBV5-1|16
TGCGCCAGCAGCTTGGTTGGGGGCGCCCTCACAGATACGCAGTATTTT
CASSLVGGALTDTQYF
>TRBD1|TRBJ1-5|NA|TRBV6-1|14
TGTGCCAGCAGTGAACGGAGGGGGCATCAGCCCCAGCATTTT
CASSERRGHQPQHF
>NA|TRBJ2-3|NA|TRBV28|14
TGTGCCAGCAGTTCGGGACACAGCACAGATACGCAGTATTTT
CASSSGHSTDTQYF
>NA|TRBJ2-7|NA|TRBV10-3|11
TGTGCCACTTCCAGTTCCTACGAGCAGTACTTC
CATSSSYEQYF
>TRBD1|TRBJ1-4|NA|TRBV9|14
TGTGCCAGCAGCGCCAGGGGGGTTAATGAAAAACTGTTTTTT
CASSARGVNEKLFF
>NA|TRBJ2-1|NA|TRBV5-1|14
TGCGCCAGCAGCGAGGGCATCGCCTACAATGAGCAGTTCTTC
CASSEGIAYNEQFF
>TRBD2|TRBJ2-7|NA|TRBV10-1|14
TGCGCCAGTTCTGATAGCGGGAGAACTTACGAGCAGTACTTC
CASSDSGRTYEQYF
>TRBD1|TRBJ2-1|NA|TRBV5-1|15
TGCGCCAGCAGCCCGGGGGACAGGGACTACAATGAGCAGTTCTTC
CASSPGDRDYNEQFF
>NA|TRBJ2-1|NA|TRBV7-2|16
TGTGCCAGCAGCTTAGTCAGATTAGGAGTAGCGTTTGAGCAGTTCTTC
CASSLVRLGVAFEQFF